This T cell receptor (beta chain) was captured by sequencing in a study of shared clonotypes between healthy human individuals. Worth noting for this clone: The antigen is not known.

Findings and limits, study-wide: Generally, naive subsets came out with larger estimated richness than memory subsets.

V was pared by 0 bases and J by 0 bases, with 8 bases between. CDR3 length: 15 residues. Germline CDR1 reads SGDLS; CDR2 reads YYNGEE. Using immunoSEQ multiplex PCR, the repertoire was profiled, and TCRdb retains in-frame clones only, with some absent. The data show roughly 1,500,000 clones, with 95% to 99% seen just once and about 0.45% held by the top ten. This clonotype originated in a young man in good health. Source material: naive CD4+ T cells sorted from blood. This sample's subset: CD45RA+ positively selected. This sequence joins TRBV9 and TRBJ2-3, with unresolved D. The DNA of the CDR3 is TGTGCCAGCAGCGTAGTGTCCCACAGCACAGATACGCAGTATTTT. Translating gives CASSVVSHSTDTQYF.